This T cell receptor (beta chain) appears in the sequencing data of a study of T cell repertoires in cytomegalovirus infection (dated by TCRdb to about 2019). General notes on the study: The peptide stimulations were aimed at well-studied HLA-B-restricted epitopes as well as recently identified HLA-C-restricted CMV epitopes, whose presentation resists viral immunomodulation. The HLA type of each donor mattered for the analysis, because public TCR beta signatures pointed to carriage of CMV infection along with the matching HLA type.

Paper-wide results and their limitations: The ex vivo response was dominated by HLA-C-restricted CMV-specific TCR beta clonotypes, and the single most frequent clonotype in two of eight donors was supplied by these HLA-C-restricted clonotypes. In both this cohort and an independent roughly 350-donor cohort, the cumulative frequency of public TCR beta family members distinguished carriers of CMV infection plus the relevant HLA type.

The treatment or condition label for this specimen denotes: in vitro stimulation with specific CMV peptide epitopes to enrich CMV-specific T cells. For this clonotype: Its antigen remains undetermined. No base quality values were provided; no much bigger clone lies one nucleotide off.

The sequencer listed for this sample is Illumina HiSeq 1500. Clones were called with MiXCR by TCRdb after fastp trimmed the public reads at Q25, and only in-frame beta chains were retained. Each CDR3 protein gets just one entry, which takes the most common genes and DNA from the rows behind it. The sample table shows 150,000 or so distinct CDR3 sequences, and 20% to 25% are seen once. 25% of the sample is in the top ten clones. The CDR3 numbers 16 residues from cysteine through phenylalanine. Only the CDR3 DNA stays, 48 bases, in frame from base 1. V is clipped by 4 bases and J by 5 bases, and the sequence between their germline boundaries is 20 bases long. CDR1 SGDLS and CDR2 YYNGEE were looked up in the germline V gene.

This specimen was CD8+ T cells from cultured PBMCs, taken from culture after CMV antigen stimulation. This TCR came from a human donor in good health (CMV status not recorded). Some clones in this sample may be carry-over from other donors' samples. The chain is made from TRBV9 and TRBJ2-3, with TRBD1 perhaps the D gene, on 6 matching bases. The CDR3 protein sequence reads: CASSYKQGIERDTQYF. The nucleotide sequence reads TGTGCCAGCAGCTATAAACAGGGAATCGAGAGAGATACGCAGTATTTT.